The T cell receptor (beta chain) under discussion was sequenced for a study of blood T cell repertoires in COVID-19. On the study more broadly: T cells, B-cell-depleted T cells, or PBMCs supplied cDNA or gDNA.

V shed 5 bases and J shed 7 bases, with 12 bases lying between them. Germline V gene sequence: CDR1 MDHEN, CDR2 SYDVKM. The CDR3 loop spans 12 amino acids. Original data processing: Reference gene primer amplification in the assay estimated nucleated cell counts. This table comes from immunoSEQ multiplex PCR, and its TCRdb copy is limited to in-frame clones, with some not included. D and trimming were read from the DNA, whereas the V and J calls and clone size are those reported in that table. This table holds around 21,000 clones, approximately 90% found once. J is TRBJ2-7 and V is TRBV28, with D hard to call. This TCR was sampled from a human donor with active COVID-19. The donor label of this sample is uncertain. The sequencing input was peripheral blood. CDR3 protein: CASSGAAREQYF. The CDR3, as DNA: TGTGCCAGCAGTGGAGCCGCGCGAGAGCAGTACTTC.